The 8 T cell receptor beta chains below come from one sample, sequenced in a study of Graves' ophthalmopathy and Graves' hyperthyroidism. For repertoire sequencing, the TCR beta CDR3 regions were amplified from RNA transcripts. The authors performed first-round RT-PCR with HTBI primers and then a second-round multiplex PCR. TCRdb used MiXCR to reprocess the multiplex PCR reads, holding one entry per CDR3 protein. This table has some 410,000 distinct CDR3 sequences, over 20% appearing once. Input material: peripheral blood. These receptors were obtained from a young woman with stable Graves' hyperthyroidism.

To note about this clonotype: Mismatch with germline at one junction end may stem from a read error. The CDR3 DNA follows: TGTGCCAGCAGTTTACAGGGGCGCGGGACCAAGTACTTC. Its translation is CASSLQGRGTKYF. This chain uses TRBV12-3 or TRBV12-4 with TRBJ2-5; D possibly uses TRBD1 or TRBD2 (6 bases each). This CDR3 has 13 residues.

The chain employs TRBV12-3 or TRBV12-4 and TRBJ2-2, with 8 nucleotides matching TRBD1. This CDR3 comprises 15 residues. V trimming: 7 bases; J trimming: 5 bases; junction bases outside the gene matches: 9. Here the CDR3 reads CASITGQGGTGELFF. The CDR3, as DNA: TGTGCCAGCATCACTGGACAGGGTGGGACCGGGGAGCTGTTTTTT.

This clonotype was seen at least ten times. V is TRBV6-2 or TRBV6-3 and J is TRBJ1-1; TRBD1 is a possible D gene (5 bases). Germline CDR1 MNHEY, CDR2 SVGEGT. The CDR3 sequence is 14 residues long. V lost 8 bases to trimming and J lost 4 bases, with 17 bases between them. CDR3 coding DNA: TGTGCCAGCCGTTTTTATGGGGCGAGCACTGAAGCTTTCTTT. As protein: CASRFYGASTEAFF.

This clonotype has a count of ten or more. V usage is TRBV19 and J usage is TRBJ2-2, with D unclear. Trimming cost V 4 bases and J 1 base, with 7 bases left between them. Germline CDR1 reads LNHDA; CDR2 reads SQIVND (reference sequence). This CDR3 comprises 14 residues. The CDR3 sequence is CASSRQRNTGELFF. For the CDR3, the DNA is TGTGCCAGTAGTAGACAAAGGAACACCGGGGAGCTGTTTTTT.

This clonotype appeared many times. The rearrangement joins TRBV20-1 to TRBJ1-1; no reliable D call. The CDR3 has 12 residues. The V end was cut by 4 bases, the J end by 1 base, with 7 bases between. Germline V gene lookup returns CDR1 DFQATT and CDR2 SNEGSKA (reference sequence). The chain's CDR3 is CSATFRNTEAFF. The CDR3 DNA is TGCAGTGCTACGTTCAGGAACACTGAAGCTTTCTTT.

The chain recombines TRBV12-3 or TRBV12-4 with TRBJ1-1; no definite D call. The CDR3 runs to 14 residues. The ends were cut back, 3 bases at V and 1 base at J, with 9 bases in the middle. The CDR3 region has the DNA TGTGCCAGCAGTTTCGGCCGGTGGAACACTGAAGCTTTCTTT. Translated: CASSFGRWNTEAFF.

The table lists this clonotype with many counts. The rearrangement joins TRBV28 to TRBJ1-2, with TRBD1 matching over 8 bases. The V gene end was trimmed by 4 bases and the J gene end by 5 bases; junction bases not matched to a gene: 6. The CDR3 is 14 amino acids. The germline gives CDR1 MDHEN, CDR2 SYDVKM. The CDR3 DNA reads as TGTGCCAGCAGTTCCGCAGGGGGCGGGTATGGCTACACCTTC. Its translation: CASSSAGGGYGYTF.

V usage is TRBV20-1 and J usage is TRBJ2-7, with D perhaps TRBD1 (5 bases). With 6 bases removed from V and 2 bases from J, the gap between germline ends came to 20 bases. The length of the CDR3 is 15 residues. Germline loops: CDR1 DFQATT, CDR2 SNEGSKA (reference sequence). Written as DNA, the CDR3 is TGCAGTGCCGTACCCAGCGACAGATTCACCTACGAGCAGTACTTC. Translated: CSAVPSDRFTYEQYF.